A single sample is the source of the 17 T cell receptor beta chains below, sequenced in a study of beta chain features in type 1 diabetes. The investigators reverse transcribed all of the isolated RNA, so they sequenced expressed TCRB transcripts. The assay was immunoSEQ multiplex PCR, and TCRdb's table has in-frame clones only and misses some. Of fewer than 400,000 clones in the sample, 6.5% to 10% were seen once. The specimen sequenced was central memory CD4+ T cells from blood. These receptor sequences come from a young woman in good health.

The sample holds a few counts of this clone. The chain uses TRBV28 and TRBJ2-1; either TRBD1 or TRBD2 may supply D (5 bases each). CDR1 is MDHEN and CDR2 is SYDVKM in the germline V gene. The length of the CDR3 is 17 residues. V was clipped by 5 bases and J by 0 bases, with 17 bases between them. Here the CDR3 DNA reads TGTGCCAGCAGTCGGGGCAGGTCCATGCTCTCCTACAATGAGCAGTTCTTC. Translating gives CASSRGRSMLSYNEQFF.

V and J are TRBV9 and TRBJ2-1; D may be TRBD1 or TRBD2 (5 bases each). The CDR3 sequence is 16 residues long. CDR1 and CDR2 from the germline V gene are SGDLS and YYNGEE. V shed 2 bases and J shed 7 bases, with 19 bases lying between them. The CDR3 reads CASSVQGRRTMNEQFF. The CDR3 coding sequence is TGTGCCAGCAGCGTCCAGGGACGGCGAACTATGAATGAGCAGTTCTTC.

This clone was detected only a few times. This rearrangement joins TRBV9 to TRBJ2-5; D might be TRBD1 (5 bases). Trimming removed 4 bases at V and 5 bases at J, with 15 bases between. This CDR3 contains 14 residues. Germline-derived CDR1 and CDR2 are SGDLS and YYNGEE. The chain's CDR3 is CASSPSSRVETQYF. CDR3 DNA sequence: TGTGCCAGCAGCCCGAGTAGCAGGGTGGAGACCCAGTACTTC.

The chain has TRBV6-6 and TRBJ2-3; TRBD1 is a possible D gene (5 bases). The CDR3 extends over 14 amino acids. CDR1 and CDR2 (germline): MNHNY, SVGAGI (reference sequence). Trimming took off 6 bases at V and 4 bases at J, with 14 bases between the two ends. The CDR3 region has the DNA TGTGCCAGCAGGACTCCTAGGGGCTCAGATACGCAGTATTTT. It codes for CASRTPRGSDTQYF.

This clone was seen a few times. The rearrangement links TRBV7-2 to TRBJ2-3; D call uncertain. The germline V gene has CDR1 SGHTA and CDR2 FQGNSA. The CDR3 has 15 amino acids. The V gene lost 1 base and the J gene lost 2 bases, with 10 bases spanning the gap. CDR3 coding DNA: TGTGCCAGCAGCTTAGACGGAAGGCACACAGATACGCAGTATTTT. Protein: CASSLDGRHTDTQYF.

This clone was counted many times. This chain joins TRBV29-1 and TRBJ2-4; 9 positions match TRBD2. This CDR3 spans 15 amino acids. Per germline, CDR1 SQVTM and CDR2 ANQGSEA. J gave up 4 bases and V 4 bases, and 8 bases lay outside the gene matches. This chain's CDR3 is CSVVLVTSGKNIQYF. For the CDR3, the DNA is TGCAGCGTTGTTTTGGTCACTAGCGGGAAAAACATTCAGTACTTC.

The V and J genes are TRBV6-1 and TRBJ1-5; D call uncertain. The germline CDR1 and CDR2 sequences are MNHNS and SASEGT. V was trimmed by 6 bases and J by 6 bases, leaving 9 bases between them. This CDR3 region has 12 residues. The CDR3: CASSLIPQPQHF. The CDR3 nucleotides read TGTGCCAGCAGCTTAATACCTCAGCCCCAGCATTTT.

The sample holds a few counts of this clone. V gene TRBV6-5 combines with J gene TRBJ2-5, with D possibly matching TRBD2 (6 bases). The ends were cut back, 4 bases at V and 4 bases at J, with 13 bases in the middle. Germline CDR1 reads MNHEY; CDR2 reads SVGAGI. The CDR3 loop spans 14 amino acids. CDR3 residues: CASSSRRGGETQYF. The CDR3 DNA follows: TGTGCCAGCAGTTCTAGGAGGGGAGGAGAGACCCAGTACTTC.

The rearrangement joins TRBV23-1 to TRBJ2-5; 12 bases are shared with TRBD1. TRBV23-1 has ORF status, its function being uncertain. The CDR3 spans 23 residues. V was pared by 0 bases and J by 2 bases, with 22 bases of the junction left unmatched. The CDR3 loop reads CASSQSWGDRGQLMCPLQETQYF. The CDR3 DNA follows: TGCGCCAGCAGTCAATCCTGGGGGGACAGGGGGCAATTAATGTGTCCACTGCAAGAGACCCAGTACTTC.

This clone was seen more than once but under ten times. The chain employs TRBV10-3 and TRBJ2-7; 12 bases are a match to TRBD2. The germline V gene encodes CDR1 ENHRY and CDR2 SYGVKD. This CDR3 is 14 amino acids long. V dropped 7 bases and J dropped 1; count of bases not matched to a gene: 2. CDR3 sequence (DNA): TGTGCCATCACCGGGACTAGCGGGTCCTACGAGCAGTACTTC. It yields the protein CAITGTSGSYEQYF.

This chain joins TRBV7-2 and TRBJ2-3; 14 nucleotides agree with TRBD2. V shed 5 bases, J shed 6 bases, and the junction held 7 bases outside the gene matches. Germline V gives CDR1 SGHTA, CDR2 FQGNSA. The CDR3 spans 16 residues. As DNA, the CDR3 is TGTGCCAGCAGCCCCCGACTAGCGGGAGGGGCGGATACGCAGTATTTT. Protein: CASSPRLAGGADTQYF.

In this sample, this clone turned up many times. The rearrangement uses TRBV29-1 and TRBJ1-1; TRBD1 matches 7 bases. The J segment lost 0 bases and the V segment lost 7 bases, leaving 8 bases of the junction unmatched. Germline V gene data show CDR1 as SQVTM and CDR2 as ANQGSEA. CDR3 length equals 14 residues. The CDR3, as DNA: TGCAGCGCCAAATACAGGGGATTGAACACTGAAGCTTTCTTT. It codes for CSAKYRGLNTEAFF.

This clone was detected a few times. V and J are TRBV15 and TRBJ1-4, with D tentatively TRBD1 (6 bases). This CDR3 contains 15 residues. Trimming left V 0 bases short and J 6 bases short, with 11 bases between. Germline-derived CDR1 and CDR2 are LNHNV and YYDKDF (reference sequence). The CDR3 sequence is CATSRDRGGYEKLFF. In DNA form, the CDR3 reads TGTGCCACCAGCAGAGATCGGGGGGGCTATGAAAAACTGTTTTTT.

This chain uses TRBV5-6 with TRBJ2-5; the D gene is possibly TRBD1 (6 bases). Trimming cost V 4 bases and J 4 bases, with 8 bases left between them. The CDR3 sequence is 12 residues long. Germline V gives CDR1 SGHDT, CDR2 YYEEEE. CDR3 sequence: CASSVTGETQYF. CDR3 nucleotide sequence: TGTGCCAGCAGCGTGACAGGAGAGACCCAGTACTTC.

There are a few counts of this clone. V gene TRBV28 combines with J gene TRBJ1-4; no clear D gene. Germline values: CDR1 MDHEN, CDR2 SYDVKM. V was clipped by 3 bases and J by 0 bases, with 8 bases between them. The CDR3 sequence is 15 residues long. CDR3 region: CASSLLGATNEKLFF. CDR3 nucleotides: TGTGCCAGCAGTTTGCTAGGAGCAACTAATGAAAAACTGTTTTTT.

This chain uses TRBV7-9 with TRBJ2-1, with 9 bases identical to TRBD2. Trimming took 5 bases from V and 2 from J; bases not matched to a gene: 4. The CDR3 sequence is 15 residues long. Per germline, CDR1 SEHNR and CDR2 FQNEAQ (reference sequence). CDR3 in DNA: TGTGCCAGCAGCCTAACTAGCGGGCCCTACAATGAGCAGTTCTTC. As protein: CASSLTSGPYNEQFF.

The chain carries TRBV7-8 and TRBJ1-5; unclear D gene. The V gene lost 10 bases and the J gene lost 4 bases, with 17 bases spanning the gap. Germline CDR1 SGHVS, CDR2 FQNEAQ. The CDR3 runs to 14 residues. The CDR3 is CATQAQPVNQPQHF. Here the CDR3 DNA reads TGTGCCACTCAGGCACAGCCGGTAAATCAGCCCCAGCATTTT.